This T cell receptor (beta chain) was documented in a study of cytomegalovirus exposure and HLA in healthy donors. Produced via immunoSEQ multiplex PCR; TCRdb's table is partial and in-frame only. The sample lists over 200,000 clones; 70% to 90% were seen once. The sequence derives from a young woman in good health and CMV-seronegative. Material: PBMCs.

The CDR3 DNA sequence: TGTGCCAGCAGTAGCCCGGGACAGGGGGCCGGGGGTGGCTACACCTTC. Translated, it gives CASSSPGQGAGGGYTF. The rearrangement links TRBV28 to TRBJ1-2; 12 bases match TRBD1. This CDR3 comprises 16 residues. The trim removed 5 bases at V and 7 bases at J, leaving 11 bases unmatched. CDR1 MDHEN and CDR2 SYDVKM come from the germline V gene.